These 27 T cell receptor beta chains were all obtained from the same sample, sequenced in a study of blood T cell repertoires in COVID-19. Some clones are missing from TCRdb's copy, which holds only in-frame ones; the method was immunoSEQ multiplex PCR. In the table there are some 100,000 clones, 75% to 90% of which are singletons. Sequencing was performed on peripheral blood. These receptors were obtained from a human donor in a cohort sampled during active COVID-19.

The chain employs TRBV7-2 and TRBJ2-5, with TRBD2 matching over 10 bases. The germline gives CDR1 SGHTA, CDR2 FQGNSA. This CDR3 is built from 15 residues. V lost 1 base, J lost 5 bases, and 4 bases stayed unmatched. The CDR3 loop reads CASSLEASGSETQYF. CDR3 DNA sequence: TGTGCCAGCAGCTTAGAAGCTAGCGGGAGTGAGACCCAGTACTTC.

V is TRBV5-1 and J is TRBJ2-5; D remains ambiguous. The CDR3 spans 15 residues. Germline lookup yields CDR1 SGHRS and CDR2 YFSETQ. The V gene lost 2 bases and the J gene lost 5 bases, with 16 bases spanning the gap. CDR3 loop: CASSFSRPLGETQYF. The CDR3 bases are TGCGCCAGCAGCTTTTCCCGACCCCTCGGGGAGACCCAGTACTTC.

This chain joins TRBV5-4 and TRBJ1-1; a possible D gene is TRBD1 (6 bases). Germline CDR1 and CDR2: SGHNT and YYREEE (reference sequence). V dropped 3 bases and J dropped 0 bases, with 12 bases sitting between them. The CDR3 sequence is 15 residues long. This chain's CDR3 is CASSSSGQMNTEAFF. The CDR3 DNA follows: TGTGCCAGCAGCTCTTCGGGACAAATGAACACTGAAGCTTTCTTT.

This chain joins TRBV2 and TRBJ2-7; no definite D call. The CDR3 consists of 12 residues. V lost 5 bases, J lost 2 bases, and 7 bases lay in between. Germline-derived CDR1 and CDR2 are SNHLY and FYNNEI. The CDR3 protein is CASSNHPYEQYF. CDR3 nucleotides: TGTGCCAGCAGTAATCATCCCTACGAGCAGTACTTC.

This clone has a count of ten or more. The chain recombines TRBV4-1 with TRBJ2-5, with TRBD1 as a possible D gene (5 bases). Germline V gene sequence: CDR1 MGHRA, CDR2 YSYEKL. V lost 4 bases and J lost 4, with 10 bases in between. The CDR3 extends over 13 amino acids. The CDR3 spells CASSRGGAETQYF. CDR3 nucleotide sequence: TGCGCCAGCAGCCGGGGCGGCGCAGAGACCCAGTACTTC.

This chain joins TRBV5-1 and TRBJ2-3, with TRBD2 matching 7 bases. V lost 0 bases, J lost 6 bases, and 4 bases stayed unmatched. The CDR3 sequence is 14 residues long. Germline V gene data show CDR1 as SGHRS and CDR2 as YFSETQ. This CDR3 is CASSLAGGSDTQYF. In DNA form, the CDR3 reads TGCGCCAGCAGCTTGGCCGGGGGGTCCGATACGCAGTATTTT.

The V and J genes are TRBV2 and TRBJ1-6; a possible D gene is TRBD1 (6 bases). The V end was cut by 6 bases, the J end by 19 bases, with 19 bases between. CDR3 length: 12 residues. Germline loops: CDR1 SNHLY, CDR2 FYNNEI. The CDR3 reads CASSDRGGARHF. Here the CDR3 DNA reads TGTGCCAGCAGCGATAGAGGGGGGGCTCGGCACTTT.

V gene TRBV27 combines with J gene TRBJ1-5; the D is unclear. Trimming removed 6 bases at V and 0 bases at J, with 9 bases between. CDR3 size: 14 residues. Germline V gene data show CDR1 as MNHEY and CDR2 as SMNVEV (reference sequence). CDR3 sequence: CASRTRNSNQPQHF. Here the CDR3 DNA reads TGTGCCAGCAGAACCAGGAATAGCAATCAGCCCCAGCATTTT.

The V and J genes are TRBV24-1 and TRBJ2-6; D is unresolved. V lost 2 bases to trimming and J lost 0 bases, with 7 bases between them. The CDR3 sequence is 16 residues long. Germline CDR1 is KGHDR and CDR2 is SFDVKD. CDR3 amino acids: CATSDYGGSGANVLTF. The CDR3 nucleotides are TGTGCCACCAGTGATTACGGCGGCTCTGGGGCCAACGTCCTGACTTTC.

In nucleotides, the CDR3 is TGTGCCAGCAGCTTTGGTGCGGTCGAGCAGTACTTC. This translates into CASSFGAVEQYF. The gene calls are TRBV5-5 and TRBJ2-7; D uncertain. Trimming shortened V by 2 bases and J by 6 bases, and 9 bases separated the two germline ends. Looked up from germline, CDR1 is SGHKS and CDR2 is YYEKEE (reference sequence). CDR3 length: 12 residues.

This chain links TRBV18 with TRBJ1-2; no reliable D call. The V and J ends lost 6 bases and 1 base respectively, with 12 bases between them. CDR3 size: 14 residues. From germline, CDR1 is KGHSH and CDR2 LQKENI. The CDR3 is CASSRTQNNYGYTF. The CDR3 nucleotides are TGTGCCAGCTCCCGAACGCAGAATAACTATGGCTACACCTTC.

V usage is TRBV19 and J usage is TRBJ1-2; 9 bases line up with TRBD1. V dropped 3 bases and J dropped 1; count of bases not matched to a gene: 6. Germline V lookup: CDR1 LNHDA, CDR2 SQIVND (reference sequence). The CDR3 contains 16 residues. CDR3 residues: CASSITGTGINYGYTF. For the CDR3, the DNA is TGTGCCAGTAGTATTACCGGGACAGGGATTAACTATGGCTACACCTTC.

The V call is TRBV25-1, the J call TRBJ2-1; 8 nucleotides match TRBD1. V shed 5 bases and J 7 bases; nucleotides not matched to a gene: 4. The germline gives CDR1 MGHDK, CDR2 SYGVNS. This CDR3 has 13 residues. CDR3 loop: CASSLTGENEQFF. Written as DNA, the CDR3 is TGTGCCAGCAGTTTGACAGGGGAAAATGAGCAGTTCTTC.

The genes are TRBV7-9 and TRBJ2-1, with TRBD2 matching over 11 bases. The germline gives CDR1 SEHNR, CDR2 FQNEAQ (reference sequence). The CDR3 is 17 residues long. V lost 5 bases and J lost 8; bases outside the gene matches: 14. CDR3 protein: CASSNWVVAGGPHEQFF. CDR3 sequence (DNA): TGTGCCAGCAGCAATTGGGTGGTAGCGGGAGGGCCGCATGAGCAGTTCTTC.

The chain is built from TRBV24-1 and TRBJ2-5; 8 nucleotides align to TRBD2. After removal of 3 bases from V and 4 bases from J, the junction contained 12 bases not matched to a gene. Germline V CDR1 and CDR2: KGHDR, SFDVKD. This CDR3 is built from 17 residues. CDR3 in amino acids: CATSDTPTSATRETQYF. The CDR3 DNA is TGTGCCACCAGTGATACTCCGACTAGCGCCACTCGAGAGACCCAGTACTTC.

The J gene is TRBJ1-1, the V gene TRBV6-6; 10 nucleotides line up with TRBD1. This CDR3 has 15 amino acids. Germline trimming cut 4 bases from V and 4 bases from J; bases unmatched to any gene: 6. Germline V gene lookup returns CDR1 MNHNY and CDR2 SVGAGI (reference sequence). The DNA for the CDR3 is TGTGCCAGCAGTTCCTTGACAGGGGGCTTCACTGAAGCTTTCTTT. Residues: CASSSLTGGFTEAFF.

The J gene is TRBJ2-3, the V gene TRBV6-5, with 8 bases lining up with TRBD1. Germline V gene data show CDR1 as MNHEY and CDR2 as SVGAGI. The CDR3 consists of 13 residues. V shed 8 bases, J shed 2 bases, and the junction held 3 bases outside the gene matches. This chain's CDR3 is CASGTGPTDTQYF. The CDR3 DNA sequence: TGTGCCAGCGGGACAGGACCCACAGATACGCAGTATTTT.

The CDR3 DNA reads TGTGCTAGTGACCGGGGATCTGGAAACACCATATATTTT. Protein product: CASDRGSGNTIYF. V usage is TRBV12-5 and J usage is TRBJ1-3; D not resolved. The V gene lost 7 bases and the J gene lost 1 base, with 8 bases spanning the gap. The length of the CDR3 is 13 residues. Germline V lookup: CDR1 LGHNT, CDR2 FRNRAP.

The rearrangement uses TRBV10-1 and TRBJ2-1; the match to TRBD1 covers 8 bases. The CDR3 consists of 16 residues. V lost 1 base and J lost 7; bases outside the gene matches: 9. CDR1 and CDR2 (germline): WNHNN, SYGVQD (reference sequence). The CDR3 DNA is TGCGCCAGCAGTGAGTGGACAGGGCCCTCGGGGAATGAGCAGTTCTTC. It codes for CASSEWTGPSGNEQFF.

The CDR3 region has the DNA TGCGCCAGCAGCCAAGGGGAAGACAGGGGGCGGACAGATACGCAGTATTTT. This gives the protein CASSQGEDRGRTDTQYF. The rearrangement links TRBV4-1 to TRBJ2-3; 10 bases line up with TRBD1. CDR3 length: 17 amino acids. Germline values: CDR1 MGHRA, CDR2 YSYEKL. V trimming: 1 base; J trimming: 3 bases; junction bases outside the gene matches: 7.

Here the CDR3 DNA reads TGTGCCTGGAGCGACCCAGGCTACGAGCAGTACTTC. The encoded protein is CAWSDPGYEQYF. The chain joins TRBV30 to TRBJ2-7; D gene ambiguous. Germline V gene data show CDR1 as GTSNPN and CDR2 as SVGIG (reference sequence). Between the trimmed V and J ends, which lost 3 bases and 3 bases, there was a span of 9 bases. The CDR3 contains 12 residues.

The rearrangement joins TRBV18 to TRBJ1-3; 8 bases agree with TRBD1. This CDR3 has 17 residues. Losses at the gene ends were 3 bases for V and 0 bases for J; bases not matched to a gene: 7. In germline, CDR1 is KGHSH, CDR2 LQKENI. The CDR3 bases are TGTGCCAGCTCACCCCTTCCCGGGACAGGCTCTGGAAACACCATATATTTT. This codes for CASSPLPGTGSGNTIYF.

The rearrangement uses TRBV2 and TRBJ1-1; weak D call: TRBD1 (6 bases). Germline V gene lookup returns CDR1 SNHLY and CDR2 FYNNEI. The CDR3 covers 13 residues. With 7 bases removed from V and 6 bases from J, the gap between germline ends came to 15 bases. The CDR3 sequence: CASNPGDGSEAFF. CDR3 in DNA: TGTGCCAGCAATCCAGGGGACGGATCTGAAGCTTTCTTT.

The J gene is TRBJ1-2, the V gene TRBV24-1, with a possible D match to TRBD1 (5 bases). CDR3 length: 13 amino acids. Per germline, CDR1 KGHDR and CDR2 SFDVKD. Trimming pared 3 bases from V and 8 bases from J, leaving 12 bases between. CDR3 coding DNA: TGTGCCACCAGTGATCGGGCGGGGCAGGGCTACACCTTC. Translated, it gives CATSDRAGQGYTF.

The count of this clone is one. The CDR3 bases are TGTGCTAGTGGTTTGGTTCCCAGGGGGCAGTCTGGAAACACCATATATTTT. Its protein product is CASGLVPRGQSGNTIYF. The V and J genes are TRBV12-5 and TRBJ1-3; TRBD1 aligns across 8 bases. With V trimmed by 0 bases and J by 1 base, 5 bases remained unmatched. The CDR3 runs to 17 residues. Germline values: CDR1 LGHNT, CDR2 FRNRAP.

The chain recombines TRBV28 with TRBJ2-3; 7 bases fit TRBD2. V trimming: 6 bases; J trimming: 0 bases; junction bases outside the gene matches: 3. CDR3 length equals 14 residues. In germline, CDR1 is MDHEN, CDR2 SYDVKM. The chain's CDR3 is CASRGGISTDTQYF. The CDR3 DNA follows: TGTGCCAGCAGGGGGGGGATTAGCACAGATACGCAGTATTTT.

V is TRBV6-5 and J is TRBJ1-4; D remains ambiguous. From germline, CDR1 is MNHEY and CDR2 SVGAGI. CDR3 size: 15 residues. V lost 6 bases and J lost 0, with 11 bases in between. CDR3 sequence reads: CASRRVIATNEKLFF. The CDR3 bases are TGTGCCAGCAGGAGGGTTATAGCAACTAATGAAAAACTGTTTTTT.